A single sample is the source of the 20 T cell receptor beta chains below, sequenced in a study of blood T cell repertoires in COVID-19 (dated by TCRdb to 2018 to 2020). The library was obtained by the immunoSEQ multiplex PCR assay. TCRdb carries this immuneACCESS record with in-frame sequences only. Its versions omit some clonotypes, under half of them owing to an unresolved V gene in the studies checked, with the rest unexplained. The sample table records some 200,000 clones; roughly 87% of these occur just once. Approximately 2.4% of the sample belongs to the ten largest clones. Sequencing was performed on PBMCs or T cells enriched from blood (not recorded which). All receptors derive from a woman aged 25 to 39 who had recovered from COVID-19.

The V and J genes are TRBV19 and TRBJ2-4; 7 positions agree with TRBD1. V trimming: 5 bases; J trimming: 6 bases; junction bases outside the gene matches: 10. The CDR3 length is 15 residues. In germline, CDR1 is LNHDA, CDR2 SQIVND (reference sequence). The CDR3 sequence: CASSSWDSALNIQYF. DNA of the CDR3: TGTGCCAGTAGTTCCTGGGACAGTGCCCTAAACATTCAGTACTTC.

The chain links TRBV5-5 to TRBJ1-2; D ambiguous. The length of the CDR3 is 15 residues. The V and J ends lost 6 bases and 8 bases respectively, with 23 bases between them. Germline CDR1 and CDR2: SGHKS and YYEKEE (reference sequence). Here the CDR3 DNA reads TGTGCCAGCACCACGGACGTCGCCCTATCGGGGGGCTACACCTTC. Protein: CASTTDVALSGGYTF.

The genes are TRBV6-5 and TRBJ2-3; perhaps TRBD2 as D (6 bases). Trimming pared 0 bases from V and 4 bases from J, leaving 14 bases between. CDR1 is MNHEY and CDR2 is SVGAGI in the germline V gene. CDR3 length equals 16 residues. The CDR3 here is CASSYSRGIGSDTQYF. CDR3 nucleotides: TGTGCCAGCAGTTACTCGCGCGGGATAGGCTCAGATACGCAGTATTTT.

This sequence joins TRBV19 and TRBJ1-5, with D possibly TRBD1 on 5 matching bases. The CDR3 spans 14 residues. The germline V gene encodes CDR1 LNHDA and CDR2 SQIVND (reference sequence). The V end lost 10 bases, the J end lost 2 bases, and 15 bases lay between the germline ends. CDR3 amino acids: CATKNPGRNQPQHF. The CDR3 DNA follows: TGTGCCACAAAGAATCCAGGGCGCAATCAGCCCCAGCATTTT.

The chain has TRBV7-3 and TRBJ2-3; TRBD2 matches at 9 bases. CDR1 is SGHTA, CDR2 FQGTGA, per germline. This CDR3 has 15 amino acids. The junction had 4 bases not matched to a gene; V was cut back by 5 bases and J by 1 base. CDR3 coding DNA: TGTGCCAGCAGCCCGTCTAGCGGGGGCACAGATACGCAGTATTTT. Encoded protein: CASSPSSGGTDTQYF.

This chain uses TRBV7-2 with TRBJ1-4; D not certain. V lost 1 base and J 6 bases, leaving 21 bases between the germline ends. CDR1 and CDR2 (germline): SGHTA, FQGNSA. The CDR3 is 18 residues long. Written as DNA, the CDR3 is TGTGCCAGCAGCTTAGAATCGATTCGGATAGCAAAAGATGAAAAACTGTTTTTT. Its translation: CASSLESIRIAKDEKLFF. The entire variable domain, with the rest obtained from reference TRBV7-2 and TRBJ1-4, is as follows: GAGVSQSPSNKVTEKGKDVELRCDPISGHTALYWYRQSLGQGLEFLIYFQGNSAPDKSGLPSDRFSAERTGGSVSTLTIQRTQQEDSAVYLCASSLESIRIAKDEKLFFGSGTQLSVL.

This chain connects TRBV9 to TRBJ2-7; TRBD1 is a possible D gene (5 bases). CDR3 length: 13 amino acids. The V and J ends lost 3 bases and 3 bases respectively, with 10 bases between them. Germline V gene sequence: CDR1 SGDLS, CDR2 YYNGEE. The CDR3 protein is CASSEGILYEQYF. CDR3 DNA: TGTGCCAGCAGCGAGGGGATTCTCTACGAGCAGTACTTC. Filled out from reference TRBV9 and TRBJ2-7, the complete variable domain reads DSGVTQTPKHLITATGQRVTLRCSPRSGDLSVYWYQQSLDQGLQFLIQYYNGEERAKGNILERFSAQQFPDLHSELNLSSLELGDSALYFCASSEGILYEQYFGPGTRLTVT.

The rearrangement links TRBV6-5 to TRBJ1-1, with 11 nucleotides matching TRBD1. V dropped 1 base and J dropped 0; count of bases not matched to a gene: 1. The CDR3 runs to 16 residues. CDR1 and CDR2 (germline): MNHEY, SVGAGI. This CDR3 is CASSYWTGGLNTEAFF. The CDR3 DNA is TGTGCCAGCAGTTACTGGACAGGGGGCCTGAACACTGAAGCTTTCTTT.

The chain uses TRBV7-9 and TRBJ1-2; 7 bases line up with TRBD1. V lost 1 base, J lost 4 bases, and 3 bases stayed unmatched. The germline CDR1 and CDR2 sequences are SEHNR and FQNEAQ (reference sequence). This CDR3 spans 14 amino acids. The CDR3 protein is CASSLGGDSYGYTF. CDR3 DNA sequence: TGTGCCAGCAGCTTAGGAGGGGACAGCTATGGCTACACCTTC.

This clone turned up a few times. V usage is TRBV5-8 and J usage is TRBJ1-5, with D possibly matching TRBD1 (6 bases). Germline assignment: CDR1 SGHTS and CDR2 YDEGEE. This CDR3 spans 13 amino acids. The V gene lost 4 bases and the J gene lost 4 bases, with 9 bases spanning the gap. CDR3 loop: CASSPDRNQPQHF. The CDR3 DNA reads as TGTGCCAGCAGCCCAGACAGGAATCAGCCCCAGCATTTT.

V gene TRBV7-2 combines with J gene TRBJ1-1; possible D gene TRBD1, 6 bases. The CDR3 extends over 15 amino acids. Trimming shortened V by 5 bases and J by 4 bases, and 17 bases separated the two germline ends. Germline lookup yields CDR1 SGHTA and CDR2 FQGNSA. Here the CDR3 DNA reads TGTGCCAGCAGCCCTCCGAAGGGGGACGCCACTGAAGCTTTCTTT. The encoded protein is CASSPPKGDATEAFF. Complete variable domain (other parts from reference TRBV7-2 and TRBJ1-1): GAGVSQSPSNKVTEKGKDVELRCDPISGHTALYWYRQSLGQGLEFLIYFQGNSAPDKSGLPSDRFSAERTGGSVSTLTIQRTQQEDSAVYLCASSPPKGDATEAFFGQGTRLTVV.

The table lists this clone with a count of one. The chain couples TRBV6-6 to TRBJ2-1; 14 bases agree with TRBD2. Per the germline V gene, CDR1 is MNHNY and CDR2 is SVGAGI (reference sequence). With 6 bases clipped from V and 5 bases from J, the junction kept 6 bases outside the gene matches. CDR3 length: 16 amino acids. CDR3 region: CASRPTGLAGDNEQFF. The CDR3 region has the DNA TGTGCCAGCAGGCCGACGGGACTAGCGGGGGACAATGAGCAGTTCTTC.

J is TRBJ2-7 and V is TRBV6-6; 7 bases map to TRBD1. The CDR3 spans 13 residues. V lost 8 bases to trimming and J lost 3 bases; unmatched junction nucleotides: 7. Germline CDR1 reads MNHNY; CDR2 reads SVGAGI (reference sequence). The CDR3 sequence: CASVAGGIYEQYF. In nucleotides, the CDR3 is TGTGCCAGCGTGGCAGGGGGTATCTACGAGCAGTACTTC.

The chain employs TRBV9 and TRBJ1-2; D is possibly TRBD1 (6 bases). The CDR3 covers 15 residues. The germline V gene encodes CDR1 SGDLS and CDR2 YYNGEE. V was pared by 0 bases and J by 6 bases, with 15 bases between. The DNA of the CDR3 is TGTGCCAGCAGCGTAGAGCCCAACAGGGCAAATGGCTACACCTTC. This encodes CASSVEPNRANGYTF.

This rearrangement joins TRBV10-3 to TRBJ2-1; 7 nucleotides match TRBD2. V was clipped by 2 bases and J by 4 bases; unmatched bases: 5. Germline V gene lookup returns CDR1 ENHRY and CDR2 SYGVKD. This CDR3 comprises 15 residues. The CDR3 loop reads CAISEGLVTYNEQFF. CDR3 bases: TGTGCCATCAGTGAGGGACTAGTAACGTACAATGAGCAGTTCTTC.

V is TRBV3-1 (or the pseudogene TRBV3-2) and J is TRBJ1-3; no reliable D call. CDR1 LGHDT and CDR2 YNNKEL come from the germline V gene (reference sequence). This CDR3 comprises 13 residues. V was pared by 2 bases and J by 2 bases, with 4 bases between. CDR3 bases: TGTGCCAGCAGCCAACTACCTGGAAACACCATATATTTT. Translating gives CASSQLPGNTIYF.

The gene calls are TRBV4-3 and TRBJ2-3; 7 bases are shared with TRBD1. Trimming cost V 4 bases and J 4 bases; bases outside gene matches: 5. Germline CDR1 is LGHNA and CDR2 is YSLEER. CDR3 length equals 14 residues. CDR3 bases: TGCGCCAGCAGCCCAGGGGGAGTGGCAGATACGCAGTATTTT. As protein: CASSPGGVADTQYF.

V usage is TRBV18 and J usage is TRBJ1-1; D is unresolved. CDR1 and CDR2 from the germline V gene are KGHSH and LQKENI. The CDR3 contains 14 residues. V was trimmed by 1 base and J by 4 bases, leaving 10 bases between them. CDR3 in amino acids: CASSPLGGGTEAFF. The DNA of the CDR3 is TGTGCCAGCTCACCACTGGGAGGAGGCACTGAAGCTTTCTTT.

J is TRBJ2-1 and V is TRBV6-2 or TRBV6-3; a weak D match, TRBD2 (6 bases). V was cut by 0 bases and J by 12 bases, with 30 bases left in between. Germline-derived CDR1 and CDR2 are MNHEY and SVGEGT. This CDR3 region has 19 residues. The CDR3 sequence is CASSYSPTGYNEWTMWQFF. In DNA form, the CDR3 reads TGTGCCAGCAGTTACTCCCCCACGGGCTACAATGAGTGGACTATGTGGCAGTTCTTC.

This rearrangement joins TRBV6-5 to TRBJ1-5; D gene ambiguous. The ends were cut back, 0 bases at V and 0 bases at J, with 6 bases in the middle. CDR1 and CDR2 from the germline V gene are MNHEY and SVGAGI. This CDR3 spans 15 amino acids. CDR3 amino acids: CASSYSRDSNQPQHF. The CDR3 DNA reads TGTGCCAGCAGTTACTCGAGGGATAGCAATCAGCCCCAGCATTTT.